One sample yielded the 16 T cell receptor beta chains listed below, sequenced in a study of shared clonotypes between healthy human individuals. Clones were read by immunoSEQ multiplex PCR, and TCRdb kept only the in-frame ones, dropping some. This sample carries roughly 2,500,000 clones, more than 85% of them seen once, and the ten largest clones take around 0.37%. Input material: naive CD4+ T cells from PBMCs. The subset is: CD45RA+ positively selected. Every receptor here comes from a man in his late teens or twenties in good health. Some clones in this sample may be carry-over from other donors' samples.

The chain links TRBV28 to TRBJ2-2; TRBD2 agrees at 11 bases. The ends lost 3 bases at V and 8 bases at J; junction bases unmatched: 8. CDR1 MDHEN and CDR2 SYDVKM come from the germline V gene. The CDR3 consists of 16 residues. The CDR3 reads CASSFWASGRRGELFF. CDR3 nucleotide sequence: TGTGCCAGCAGTTTCTGGGCTAGCGGGAGGAGGGGGGAGCTGTTTTTT.

This sequence joins TRBV27 and TRBJ2-7; 12 nucleotides agree with TRBD2. From germline, CDR1 is MNHEY and CDR2 SMNVEV (reference sequence). Unmatched junction bases numbered 5, after V lost 5 bases and J lost 6 bases. CDR3 length: 14 residues. The CDR3 DNA reads as TGTGCCAGCAGTGCCGGACTAGCGGGACTCGAGCAGTACTTC. Translation gives CASSAGLAGLEQYF.

V usage is TRBV30 and J usage is TRBJ2-1; 8 positions agree with TRBD1. The junction had 12 bases not matched to a gene; V was cut back by 0 bases and J by 8 bases. There are 16 residues in the CDR3. Germline V gene lookup returns CDR1 GTSNPN and CDR2 SVGIG (reference sequence). The CDR3 nucleotides are TGTGCCTGGAGTGTACGGTCCAGGGGGCATGGTGATGAGCAGTTCTTC. Residues: CAWSVRSRGHGDEQFF.

The chain uses TRBV5-1 and TRBJ2-2, with 7 bases matching TRBD2. In germline, CDR1 is SGHRS, CDR2 YFSETQ. The length of the CDR3 is 16 residues. V gave up 5 bases and J gave up 4 bases; unmatched junction bases: 11. This CDR3 is CASSLATGLVTGELFF. DNA of the CDR3: TGCGCCAGCAGTCTTGCAACCGGACTAGTCACCGGGGAGCTGTTTTTT.

The chain employs TRBV2 and TRBJ1-2; 7 bases fit TRBD1. Germline CDR1 and CDR2: SNHLY and FYNNEI. The CDR3 has 10 amino acids. V lost 10 bases and J lost 7; bases outside the gene matches: 3. The CDR3, as DNA: TGTGCCACCAGGGGGGGTGGCTACACCTTC. It is translated as CATRGGGYTF.

This clone was seen once. Germline is not matched at one junction end, which may reflect a read error. The V gene is TRBV5-8, the J gene TRBJ2-7, with D unclear. The CDR3 extends over 12 amino acids. CDR1 is SGHTS and CDR2 is YDEGEE in the germline V gene. CDR3 loop: CASSLAPLATSF. DNA of the CDR3: TGTGCCAGCAGCTTGGCACCTTTAGCAACCAGCTTC. The whole variable domain, remainder taken from reference TRBV5-8 and TRBJ2-7, is EAGVTQSPTHLIKTRGQQATLRCSPISGHTSVYWYQQALGLGLQFLLWYDEGEERNRGNFPPRFSGRQFPNYSSELNVNALELEDSALYLCASSLAPLATSFGPGTRLTVT.

The chain joins TRBV10-3 to TRBJ2-3; 11 nucleotides align to TRBD2. V was pared by 4 bases and J by 4 bases, with 7 bases of the junction left unmatched. This CDR3 has 16 residues. Germline CDR1 is ENHRY and CDR2 is SYGVKD. CDR3 in DNA: TGTGCCATCAGTGTAGAGCTAGCGGGAGGTGCAGATACGCAGTATTTT. Residues: CAISVELAGGADTQYF.

V usage is TRBV18 and J usage is TRBJ2-3; 9 bases align to TRBD1. The CDR3 contains 16 residues. Germline values: CDR1 KGHSH, CDR2 LQKENI. V lost 4 bases to trimming and J lost 3 bases; unmatched junction nucleotides: 8. CDR3 in amino acids: CASSRLYGQGTDTQYF. In DNA, the CDR3 is TGTGCCAGCTCACGACTGTACGGACAGGGGACAGATACGCAGTATTTT.

The chain is built from TRBV18 and TRBJ2-5, with D possibly matching TRBD1 (5 bases). This CDR3 contains 15 residues. V lost 4 bases and J 4 bases, leaving 16 bases between the germline ends. The germline gives CDR1 KGHSH, CDR2 LQKENI. CDR3 in amino acids: CASSRMGPLGETQYF. The CDR3 DNA reads as TGTGCCAGCTCACGAATGGGGCCCTTGGGAGAGACCCAGTACTTC.

This rearrangement joins TRBV7-2 to TRBJ2-7, with TRBD2 matching 9 bases. The trim removed 2 bases at V and 2 bases at J, leaving 16 bases unmatched. This CDR3 spans 19 amino acids. Germline CDR1 and CDR2: SGHTA and FQGNSA. Here the CDR3 DNA reads TGTGCCAGCAGCTTACTTGGTCGGCGGGAGGGCCTTCCCCCCTACGAGCAGTACTTC. It specifies CASSLLGRREGLPPYEQYF.

The V gene is TRBV5-1, the J gene TRBJ2-3; tentatively, D is TRBD1 or TRBD2 (5 bases each). V was pared by 1 base and J by 6 bases, with 9 bases between. Germline V gene data show CDR1 as SGHRS and CDR2 as YFSETQ. CDR3 size: 13 residues. This CDR3 reads CASSLRDGDTQYF. The CDR3 DNA is TGCGCCAGCAGCTTGCGGGACGGGGATACGCAGTATTTT.

V gene TRBV5-1 combines with J gene TRBJ2-7; D uncertain. CDR1 SGHRS and CDR2 YFSETQ come from the germline V gene. There are 14 residues in the CDR3. Between the trimmed V and J ends, which lost 4 bases and 0 bases, there was a span of 11 bases. In nucleotides, the CDR3 is TGCGCCAGCAGCCCCCGTAGGGACTCCTACGAGCAGTACTTC. This encodes CASSPRRDSYEQYF.

This clone was seen more than once but under ten times. This rearrangement joins TRBV7-3 to TRBJ1-1; D call uncertain. CDR3 length: 13 residues. Trimming took 8 bases from V and 4 from J, leaving 14 bases between them. The V gene's germline CDR1 is SGHTA and CDR2 FQGTGA. The DNA of the CDR3 is TGTGCCAGCGGCTACAGTGAAGGCACTGAAGCTTTCTTT. Translated, it gives CASGYSEGTEAFF. The full variable domain, its missing parts supplied by reference TRBV7-3 and TRBJ1-1, is GAGVSQTPSNKVTEKGKYVELRCDPISGHTALYWYRQSLGQGPEFLIYFQGTGAADDSGLPNDRFFAVRPEGSVSTLKIQRTERGDSAVYLCASGYSEGTEAFFGQGTRLTVV.

This clone was seen a single time. The CDR3 region is CASSIDWGTVYGYTF. CDR3 nucleotides: TGTGCCAGCAGCATCGACTGGGGGACAGTCTATGGCTACACCTTC. This chain links TRBV7-2 with TRBJ1-2; 7 nucleotides match TRBD1. The germline CDR1 and CDR2 sequences are SGHTA and FQGNSA. This CDR3 has 15 amino acids. V was clipped by 5 bases and J by 4 bases; unmatched bases: 10.

This chain links TRBV5-1 with TRBJ2-5, with TRBD2 identical over 9 bases. Per germline, CDR1 SGHRS and CDR2 YFSETQ. The V and J ends lost 4 bases and 2 bases, in that order; junction bases with no gene match: 3. CDR3 length: 14 amino acids. CDR3 amino acids: CASSVTSGQETQYF. In DNA, the CDR3 is TGCGCCAGCAGCGTGACTAGCGGACAAGAGACCCAGTACTTC.

The chain employs TRBV30 and TRBJ1-5; the D is unclear. The V and J ends lost 0 bases and 3 bases respectively, with 6 bases between them. CDR1 is GTSNPN and CDR2 is SVGIG in the germline V gene (reference sequence). The CDR3 runs to 13 residues. In DNA, the CDR3 is TGTGCCTGGAGTGTATGGGCCAATCAGCCCCAGCATTTT. Its protein product is CAWSVWANQPQHF.